The 13 T cell receptor beta chains presented below share a single source sample, sequenced in a study of breast tumors, draining lymph nodes, adjacent tissues. In TCRdb, the multiplex PCR reads were re-called with MiXCR into one record per CDR3 protein. The repertoire consists of about 20,000 distinct CDR3 sequences, with over 40% occurring once and the leading ten covering approximately 21%. The specimen was breast tumor tissue. The receptors stem from a female donor with breast cancer. Some clones in this sample may be carry-over from other donors' samples.

The chain recombines TRBV12-3 or TRBV12-4 with TRBJ1-1, with 10 bases that match TRBD1. V shed 5 bases, J shed 5 bases, and the junction held 2 bases outside the gene matches. The CDR3 is 13 residues long. The CDR3 reads CASSPDRGTEAFF. CDR3 DNA sequence: TGTGCCAGCAGTCCGGACAGGGGGACTGAAGCTTTCTTT.

At least ten counts were recorded for this clonotype. A much larger clone differs by one base, so this may be a read error. This sequence joins TRBV20-1 and TRBJ2-3; TRBD2 is a possible D gene (5 bases). The CDR3 contains 15 residues. The germline V gene has CDR1 DFQATT and CDR2 SNEGSKA (reference sequence). V dropped 4 bases and J dropped 6 bases, with 20 bases sitting between them. The CDR3 DNA sequence: TGCAGTGCTAAGGCGCCCGTCCTAGCCCCCGATACGCAGTATTTT. Translated: CSAKAPVLAPDTQYF.

This clonotype was detected ten times or more. The J gene is TRBJ2-1, the V gene TRBV20-1, with D unclear. Germline loops: CDR1 DFQATT, CDR2 SNEGSKA (reference sequence). This CDR3 has 16 amino acids. With 1 base removed from V and 1 base from J, the gap between germline ends came to 14 bases. CDR3 amino acids: CSARVLGSSSYNEQFF. DNA for the CDR3: TGCAGTGCTAGAGTATTAGGCTCCTCTTCCTACAATGAGCAGTTCTTC.

V is TRBV20-1 and J is TRBJ1-2; 8 nucleotides match TRBD1. The CDR3 runs to 13 residues. Trimming cost V 3 bases and J 4 bases; bases outside gene matches: 4. Per the germline V gene, CDR1 is DFQATT and CDR2 is SNEGSKA (reference sequence). The chain's CDR3 is CSARTGEGYGYTF. CDR3 DNA: TGCAGTGCTAGGACAGGGGAGGGCTATGGCTACACCTTC.

Regarding this clonotype: A much larger clonotype is one base distant, so this may be a read error. The chain recombines TRBV20-1 with TRBJ2-1; TRBD2 aligns across 9 bases. The CDR3 runs 16 residues. V lost 1 base, J lost 4 bases, and 8 bases stayed unmatched. CDR1 is DFQATT, CDR2 SNEGSKA, per germline (reference sequence). The CDR3 DNA sequence: TGCAGTGCTAGAGGAGAAGCTAGCGGGACTTACAATGAGCAGTTCTTC. This encodes CSARGEASGTYNEQFF.

This clonotype occurred many times. The V gene is TRBV11-2, the J gene TRBJ2-4, with a tentative D call TRBD1 (5 bases). V gave up 1 base and J gave up 0 bases, with 10 bases separating them. The germline CDR1 and CDR2 sequences are SGHAT and FQNNGV. This CDR3 contains 16 residues. This chain's CDR3 is CASSLGGSTAKNIQYF. For the CDR3, the DNA is TGTGCCAGCAGCTTAGGGGGCAGCACAGCCAAAAACATTCAGTACTTC.

The gene calls are TRBV6-5 and TRBJ2-3; 9 bases fit TRBD1. The ends lost 8 bases at V and 1 base at J; junction bases unmatched: 1. Germline lookup yields CDR1 MNHEY and CDR2 SVGAGI. The CDR3 spans 13 residues. The CDR3 sequence is CASGDRGTDTQYF. The CDR3 nucleotides read TGTGCCAGCGGGGACAGGGGCACAGATACGCAGTATTTT.

There are many counts of this clonotype. This could be a read error, since a much larger clone is one nucleotide away. The chain uses TRBV5-6 and TRBJ2-7; the D is unclear. The V end lost 3 bases, the J end lost 3 bases, and 16 bases lay between the germline ends. The CDR3 runs 15 residues. Per the germline V gene, CDR1 is SGHDT and CDR2 is YYEEEE. The CDR3 DNA follows: TGTGCCAGCAGCTCCAGATGGGCGATACTCTACGAGCAGTACTTC. This translates into CASSSRWAILYEQYF.

This clonotype has at least ten counts. This clone may be a read error of a much larger clone one base away. The chain joins TRBV6-5 to TRBJ2-3, with 9 bases that match TRBD1. Germline V gives CDR1 MNHEY, CDR2 SVGAGI. V dropped 5 bases and J dropped 5; count of bases not matched to a gene: 11. This CDR3 is 16 amino acids long. The CDR3 loop is CASSHDNRGLGDTQYF. The CDR3, as DNA: TGTGCCAGCAGTCACGACAACAGGGGGCTAGGAGATACGCAGTATTTT.

The CDR3 spells CASSYRGMASGSTDTQYF. Written as DNA, the CDR3 is TGTGCCAGCAGCTATAGAGGTATGGCTAGCGGAAGCACAGATACGCAGTATTTT. The chain has TRBV9 and TRBJ2-3, with 7 bases lining up with TRBD2. The CDR3 extends over 18 amino acids. The junction had 14 bases not matched to a gene; V was cut back by 4 bases and J by 0 bases. Per germline, CDR1 SGDLS and CDR2 YYNGEE.

Note on this clonotype: The missing conserved phenylalanine or tryptophan at the end of this CDR3 makes a read error likely. The DNA is left out, because the CDR3 cannot be placed on it with certainty; the CDR3 is given as TCRdb lists it. V usage is TRBV20-1 and J usage is TRBJ1-2. The CDR3 is 12 amino acids in total, end residues counted. Per the germline V gene, CDR1 is DFQATT and CDR2 is SNEGSKA (reference sequence). The CDR3 spells CGARRGFDGSTS.

This clonotype appeared many times. This may be a read error: a much more frequent sequence differs by one nucleotide. J is TRBJ1-2 and V is TRBV6-1; unclear D gene. This CDR3 contains 14 residues. Germline values: CDR1 MNHNS, CDR2 SASEGT. Trimming stripped 5 bases from V and 0 bases from J, with 10 bases between. CDR3 sequence (DNA): TGTGCCAGCAGTCTGGCAGATACTAACTATGGCTACACCTTC. Translated, it gives CASSLADTNYGYTF.

This clonotype was observed many times. The V call is TRBV3-1, the J call TRBJ1-2; D not resolved. V lost 4 bases, J lost 5 bases, and 11 bases lay in between. Germline CDR1 reads LGHDT; CDR2 reads YNNKEL (reference sequence). The CDR3 spans 13 residues. The CDR3 coding sequence is TGTGCCAGCAGCCCCGGCGGACGGTATGGCTACACCTTC. This sequence encodes CASSPGGRYGYTF.